The 16 T cell receptor beta chains reported below all come from one sample, sequenced in a study of CD8 T cell repertoires and HIV-1 epitope variants. The table came from immunoSEQ multiplex PCR; TCRdb's copy has only in-frame clones and leaves some out. This sample yields a few thousand clones, of which about three fifths are seen a single time; around two fifths belongs to the top ten. Their antigens remain unidentified. What was sequenced was cultured CD8+ T cells derived from PBMCs. All receptors come from a male donor with HIV.

This chain links TRBV7-6 with TRBJ2-2; 8 bases agree with TRBD2. This CDR3 spans 18 amino acids. The germline V gene encodes CDR1 SGHVS and CDR2 FNYEAQ. Trimming took 6 bases from V and 2 from J; bases not matched to a gene: 14. This chain's CDR3 is CASSHNPSGGPNTGELFF. The CDR3 region has the DNA TGTGCCAGCAGTCATAACCCCAGCGGGGGCCCTAACACCGGGGAGCTGTTTTTT.

By its share, this clone is medium-sized. V gene TRBV19 combines with J gene TRBJ2-6, with TRBD1 matching 11 bases. Per germline, CDR1 LNHDA and CDR2 SQIVND (reference sequence). J lost 0 bases, V lost 8 bases, and 0 bases had no gene match. The CDR3 contains 15 residues. As DNA, the CDR3 is TGTGCCAGTGGGACAGGGGGCTCTGGGGCCAACGTCCTGACTTTC. Its protein is CASGTGGSGANVLTF.

The gene calls are TRBV27 and TRBJ2-5; D gene uncertain. V was clipped by 0 bases and J by 2 bases, with 7 bases between them. This CDR3 spans 14 amino acids. Germline V gene sequence: CDR1 MNHEY, CDR2 SMNVEV (reference sequence). DNA for the CDR3: TGTGCCAGCAGTTTATCGTACAGTCAAGAGACCCAGTACTTC. It specifies CASSLSYSQETQYF.

This clone was observed a handful of times. The chain is built from TRBV11-2 and TRBJ1-2; 7 positions match TRBD1. This CDR3 is 18 amino acids long. V lost 4 bases and J lost 2; bases outside the gene matches: 16. Germline assignment: CDR1 SGHAT and CDR2 FQNNGV. CDR3 sequence reads: CASSSTFGTAFLNYGYTF. DNA of the CDR3: TGTGCCAGCAGCTCTACTTTTGGGACAGCCTTTCTAAACTATGGCTACACCTTC.

Comment on this clone: Different DNA sequences within this sample yield the same CDR3. V usage is TRBV5-6 and J usage is TRBJ1-2; a weak D match, TRBD1 (5 bases). This CDR3 is built from 12 residues. Germline CDR1 is SGHDT and CDR2 is YYEEEE. V lost 4 bases and J 4 bases, leaving 8 bases between the germline ends. The CDR3 region is CASSRDSYGYTF. The CDR3 DNA sequence: TGTGCCAGCAGCCGAGACAGCTATGGCTACACCTTC.

The chain has TRBV12-2 and TRBJ1-4; TRBD1, the table's D call, lacks a check against the DNA. TRBV12-2 is assigned pseudogene status. The CDR3 spans 19 residues. The CDR3 region has the DNA TGTGCAAGTCGCTTAGCGGACAGGGGGCCCCTTTTCTTTAATGAAAAACTGTTTTTT. The encoded protein is CASRLADRGPLFFNEKLFF.

V usage is TRBV4-2 and J usage is TRBJ2-1; 7 nucleotides align to TRBD1. This CDR3 comprises 15 residues. Germline V gene lookup returns CDR1 LGHNA and CDR2 YNFKEQ. The trim removed 3 bases at V and 5 bases at J, leaving 7 bases unmatched. The CDR3: CASSHTGDDNNEQFF. DNA of the CDR3: TGTGCCAGCAGCCACACAGGGGATGACAACAATGAGCAGTTCTTC.

This clone appeared a few times. This rearrangement joins TRBV7-9 to TRBJ2-1; 11 bases are shared with TRBD1. The J segment lost 8 bases and the V segment lost 6 bases, leaving 6 bases of the junction unmatched. Germline V gene sequence: CDR1 SEHNR, CDR2 FQNEAQ (reference sequence). CDR3 length equals 14 residues. CDR3 sequence: CASRVDRGLDEQFF. In DNA, the CDR3 is TGTGCCAGCAGGGTGGACAGGGGGCTTGATGAGCAGTTCTTC.

The rearrangement joins TRBV7-6 to TRBJ1-5; tentative D call: TRBD1 (5 bases). The CDR3 runs to 15 residues. V lost 1 base to trimming and J lost 4 bases, with 11 bases between them. The germline gives CDR1 SGHVS, CDR2 FNYEAQ. The CDR3 DNA is TGTGCCAGCAGCTTAGGGGGGGAACCGAATCAGCCCCAGCATTTT. This sequence encodes CASSLGGEPNQPQHF.

The genes are TRBV27 and TRBJ2-1; 8 bases fit TRBD2. With V trimmed by 0 bases and J by 4 bases, 2 bases remained unmatched. The CDR3 runs 15 residues. Germline V lookup: CDR1 MNHEY, CDR2 SMNVEV (reference sequence). The CDR3 region is CASSLSASGYNEQFF. The CDR3 DNA sequence: TGTGCCAGCAGTTTATCGGCTAGCGGGTACAATGAGCAGTTCTTC.

Only one count was recorded for this clone. This chain joins TRBV6-5 and TRBJ1-4; unclear D gene. Trimming removed 0 bases at V and 0 bases at J, with 5 bases between. The germline gives CDR1 MNHEY, CDR2 SVGAGI. There are 15 residues in the CDR3. The CDR3 nucleotides read TGTGCCAGCAGTTACTCACCGGCAACTAATGAAAAACTGTTTTTT. Translation: CASSYSPATNEKLFF.

The CDR3 DNA is TGTGCCAGCAGTTCAGATGTCTCGGCCTACGAGCAGTACTTC. Translating it yields CASSSDVSAYEQYF. The chain carries TRBV2 and TRBJ2-7, with D uncertain. The CDR3 consists of 14 residues. In germline, CDR1 is SNHLY, CDR2 FYNNEI. V was cut by 5 bases and J by 2 bases, with 13 bases left in between.

V is TRBV27 and J is TRBJ2-5; no definite D call. V was trimmed by 5 bases and J by 0 bases, leaving 22 bases between them. Germline values: CDR1 MNHEY, CDR2 SMNVEV (reference sequence). This CDR3 comprises 18 residues. This chain's CDR3 is CASSPFGEMDEYQETQYF. CDR3 coding DNA: TGTGCCAGCAGTCCTTTTGGCGAGATGGATGAGTACCAAGAGACCCAGTACTTC.

This chain links TRBV15 with TRBJ1-1; D perhaps matches TRBD1 (6 bases). In germline, CDR1 is LNHNV, CDR2 YYDKDF (reference sequence). With 3 bases removed from V and 4 bases from J, the gap between germline ends came to 21 bases. CDR3 size: 17 residues. CDR3 loop: CATSSGVTGPRGTEAFF. For the CDR3, the DNA is TGTGCCACCAGCAGCGGGGTCACAGGGCCACGGGGCACTGAAGCTTTCTTT.

This clone is medium-sized within its sample. The V gene is TRBV27, the J gene TRBJ2-3, with 9 bases matching TRBD2. Germline V CDR1 and CDR2: MNHEY, SMNVEV (reference sequence). After removal of 4 bases from V and 2 bases from J, the junction contained 10 bases not matched to a gene. The CDR3 covers 17 residues. CDR3 amino acids: CASSSTSTSGDTDTQYF. The CDR3 bases are TGTGCCAGCAGTTCTACATCGACTAGCGGAGACACAGATACGCAGTATTTT.

J is TRBJ2-2 and V is TRBV6-1, with TRBD1 as a possible D gene (6 bases). CDR1 is MNHNS and CDR2 is SASEGT in the germline V gene. Trimming pared 6 bases from V and 4 bases from J, leaving 9 bases between. The CDR3 extends over 13 amino acids. In nucleotides, the CDR3 is TGTGCCAGCAGCTCGGACAGCACCGGGGAGCTGTTTTTT. Amino acids: CASSSDSTGELFF.